The T cell receptor beta chain described here comes from a study of shared clonotypes between healthy human individuals. V was pared by 2 bases and J by 3 bases, with 7 bases of the junction left unmatched. The germline gives CDR1 MDHEN, CDR2 SYDVKM. The CDR3 extends over 17 amino acids. The repertoire was sequenced with immunoSEQ multiplex PCR; TCRdb's copy has only in-frame clones and lacks some. The sample contains roughly 2.2 million clones, roughly 90% of which appear only once. This sequence was found in a man aged 18 to 29 in good health. Some clones in this sample may be carry-over from other donors' samples. The V gene is TRBV28, the J gene TRBJ2-3; 11 nucleotides align to TRBD2. Sequenced sample: naive CD4+ T cells from PBMCs. Subset meaning: CD45RA+ positively selected. For the CDR3, the DNA is TGTGCCAGCAGTTTAGGGGCGGCTAGCGGGAGGACAGATACGCAGTATTTT. Its translation: CASSLGAASGRTDTQYF.